This entry lists 6 T cell receptor beta chains sequenced from one sample in a study of T cell changes during pregnancy in multiple sclerosis. Libraries were prepared by immunoSEQ multiplex PCR; TCRdb keeps only in-frame clonotypes and omits some of them. The sample shows 70,000 to 80,000 clones, about 88% of them seen only once. The sample in question was peripheral blood, obtained before pregnancy. All receptors derive from a female donor with multiple sclerosis, enrolled in a pregnancy study.

The gene calls are TRBV30 and TRBJ1-2; the D gene is possibly TRBD1 (5 bases). Germline values: CDR1 GTSNPN, CDR2 SVGIG (reference sequence). The ends were cut back, 0 bases at V and 7 bases at J, with 9 bases in the middle. The CDR3 sequence is 12 residues long. The DNA for the CDR3 is TGTGCCTGGAGTGTCCAGGGTCTTGGCTACACCTTC. Translation gives CAWSVQGLGYTF.

For the CDR3, the DNA is TGTGCCAGCAGTTCCCAAACCCCAGGGGTAGCGGGCTATGGCTACACCTTC. Translating gives CASSSQTPGVAGYGYTF. V and J are TRBV27 and TRBJ1-2; tentatively, D is TRBD1 (6 bases). The length of the CDR3 is 17 residues. The V gene's germline CDR1 is MNHEY and CDR2 SMNVEV (reference sequence). V lost 4 bases, J lost 4 bases, and 22 bases lay in between.

J is TRBJ1-1 and V is TRBV18; D ambiguous. Trimming removed 8 bases from V and 3 bases from J, with 13 bases in between. Germline values: CDR1 KGHSH, CDR2 LQKENI. This CDR3 contains 13 residues. The CDR3 loop reads CASLLSRDTEAFF. CDR3 in DNA: TGTGCCAGCCTTCTCAGTCGGGACACTGAAGCTTTCTTT.

This chain joins TRBV6-6 and TRBJ2-1, with 7 positions matching TRBD1. This CDR3 has 14 residues. With 4 bases clipped from V and 8 bases from J, the junction kept 8 bases outside the gene matches. The germline gives CDR1 MNHNY, CDR2 SVGAGI (reference sequence). CDR3 sequence reads: CASSSADRVHEQFF. The CDR3, as DNA: TGTGCCAGCAGTTCCGCCGACAGGGTCCATGAGCAGTTCTTC.

The V and J genes are TRBV30 and TRBJ1-6, with D possibly TRBD1 on 5 matching bases. This CDR3 contains 14 residues. Germline V lookup: CDR1 GTSNPN, CDR2 SVGIG (reference sequence). Trimming removed 0 bases at V and 7 bases at J, with 10 bases between. CDR3 in amino acids: CAWSVRGRNSPLHF. The CDR3 DNA reads as TGTGCCTGGAGTGTACGGGGGAGAAATTCACCCCTCCACTTT.

The chain's CDR3 is CASSVEEGGRLATDTQYF. Here the CDR3 DNA reads TGTGCCAGCAGCGTAGAGGAGGGAGGGCGCCTCGCCACAGATACGCAGTATTTT. The gene calls are TRBV9 and TRBJ2-3; 7 bases are a match to TRBD2. Losses at the gene ends were 0 bases for V and 2 bases for J; bases not matched to a gene: 12. Per the germline V gene, CDR1 is SGDLS and CDR2 is YYNGEE. The CDR3 runs to 18 residues. The full variable domain, completed using reference TRBV9 and TRBJ2-3, is DSGVTQTPKHLITATGQRVTLRCSPRSGDLSVYWYQQSLDQGLQFLIQYYNGEERAKGNILERFSAQQFPDLHSELNLSSLELGDSALYFCASSVEEGGRLATDTQYFGPGTRLTVL.